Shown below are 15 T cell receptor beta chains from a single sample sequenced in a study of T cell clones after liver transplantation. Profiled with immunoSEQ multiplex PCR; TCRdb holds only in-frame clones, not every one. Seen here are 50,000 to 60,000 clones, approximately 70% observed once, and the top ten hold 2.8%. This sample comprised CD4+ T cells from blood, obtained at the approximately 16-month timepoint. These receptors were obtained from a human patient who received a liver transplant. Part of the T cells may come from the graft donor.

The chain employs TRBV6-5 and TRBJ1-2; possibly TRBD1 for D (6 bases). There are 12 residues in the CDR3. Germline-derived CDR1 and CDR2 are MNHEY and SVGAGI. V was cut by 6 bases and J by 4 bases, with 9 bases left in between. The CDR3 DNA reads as TGTGCCAGCAGGGGGGGCGGCTATGGCTACACCTTC. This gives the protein CASRGGGYGYTF.

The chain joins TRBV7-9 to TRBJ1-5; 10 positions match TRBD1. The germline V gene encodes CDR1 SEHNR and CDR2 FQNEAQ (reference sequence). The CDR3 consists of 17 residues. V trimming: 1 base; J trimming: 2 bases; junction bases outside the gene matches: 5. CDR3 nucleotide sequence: TGTGCCAGCAGCTTAGGGACCGGGACAGGGGGCAATCAGCCCCAGCATTTT. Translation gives CASSLGTGTGGNQPQHF.

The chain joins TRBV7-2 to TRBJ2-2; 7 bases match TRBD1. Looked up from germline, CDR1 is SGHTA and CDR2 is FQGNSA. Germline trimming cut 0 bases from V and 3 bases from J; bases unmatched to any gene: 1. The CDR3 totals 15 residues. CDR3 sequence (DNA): TGTGCCAGCAGCTTAGCGGGGACAGACACCGGGGAGCTGTTTTTT. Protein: CASSLAGTDTGELFF. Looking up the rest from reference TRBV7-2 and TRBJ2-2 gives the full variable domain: GAGVSQSPSNKVTEKGKDVELRCDPISGHTALYWYRQSLGQGLEFLIYFQGNSAPDKSGLPSDRFSAERTGGSVSTLTIQRTQQEDSAVYLCASSLAGTDTGELFFGEGSRLTVL.

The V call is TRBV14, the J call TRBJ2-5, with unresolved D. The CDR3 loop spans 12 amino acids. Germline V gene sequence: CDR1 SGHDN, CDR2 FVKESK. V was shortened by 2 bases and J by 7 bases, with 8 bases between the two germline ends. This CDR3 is CASSQSVGTQYF. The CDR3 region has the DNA TGTGCCAGCAGCCAATCCGTTGGGACCCAGTACTTC. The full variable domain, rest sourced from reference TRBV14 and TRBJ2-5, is EAGVTQFPSHSVIEKGQTVTLRCDPISGHDNLYWYRRVMGKEIKFLLHFVKESKQDESGMPNNRFLAERTGGTYSTLKVQPAELEDSGVYFCASSQSVGTQYFGPGTRLLVL.

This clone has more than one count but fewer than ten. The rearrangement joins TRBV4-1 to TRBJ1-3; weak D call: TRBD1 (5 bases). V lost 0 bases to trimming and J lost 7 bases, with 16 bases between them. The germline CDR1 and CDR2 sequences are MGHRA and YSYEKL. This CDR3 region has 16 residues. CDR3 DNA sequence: TGCGCCAGCAGCCAAGATCAGGGATCTGGCCGGAACACCATATATTTT. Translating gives CASSQDQGSGRNTIYF.

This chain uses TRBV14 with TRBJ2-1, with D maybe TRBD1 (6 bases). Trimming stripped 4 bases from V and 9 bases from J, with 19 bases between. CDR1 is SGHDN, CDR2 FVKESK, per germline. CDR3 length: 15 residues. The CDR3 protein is CASSPSRARGFEQFF. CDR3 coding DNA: TGTGCCAGCAGCCCGAGCCGGGCCAGGGGATTTGAGCAGTTCTTC.

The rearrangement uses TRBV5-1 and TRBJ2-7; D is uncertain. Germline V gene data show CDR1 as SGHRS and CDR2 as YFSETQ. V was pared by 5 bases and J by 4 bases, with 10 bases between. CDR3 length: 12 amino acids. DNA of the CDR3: TGCGCCAGCAGTTCCACAGCATACGAGCAGTACTTC. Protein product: CASSSTAYEQYF.

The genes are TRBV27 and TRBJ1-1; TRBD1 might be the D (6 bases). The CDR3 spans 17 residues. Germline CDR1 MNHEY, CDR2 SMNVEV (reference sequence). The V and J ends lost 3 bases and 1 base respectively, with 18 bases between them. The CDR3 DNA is TGTGCCAGCAGTTTCCAGGGGACTCATAGCGCGAACACTGAAGCTTTCTTT. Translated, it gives CASSFQGTHSANTEAFF.

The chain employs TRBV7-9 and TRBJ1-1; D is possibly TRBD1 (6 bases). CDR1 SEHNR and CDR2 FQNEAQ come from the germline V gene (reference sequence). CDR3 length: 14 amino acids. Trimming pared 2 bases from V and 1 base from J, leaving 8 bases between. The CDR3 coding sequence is TGTGCCAGCAGCTTACAAGGGGGGAACACTGAAGCTTTCTTT. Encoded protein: CASSLQGGNTEAFF.

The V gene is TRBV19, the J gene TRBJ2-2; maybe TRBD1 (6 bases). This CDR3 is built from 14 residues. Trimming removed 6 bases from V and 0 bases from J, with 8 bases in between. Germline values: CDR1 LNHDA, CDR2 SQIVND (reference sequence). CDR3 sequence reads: CASRGATNTGELFF. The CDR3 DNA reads TGTGCCAGTAGGGGGGCTACGAACACCGGGGAGCTGTTTTTT.

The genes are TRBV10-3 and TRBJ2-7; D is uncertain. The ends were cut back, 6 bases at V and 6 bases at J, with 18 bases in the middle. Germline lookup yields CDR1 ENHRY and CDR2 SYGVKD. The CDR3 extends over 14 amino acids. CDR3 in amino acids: CAIRDLKCASEQYV. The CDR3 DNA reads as TGTGCCATCAGGGACCTGAAGTGTGCTTCCGAGCAGTACGTC.

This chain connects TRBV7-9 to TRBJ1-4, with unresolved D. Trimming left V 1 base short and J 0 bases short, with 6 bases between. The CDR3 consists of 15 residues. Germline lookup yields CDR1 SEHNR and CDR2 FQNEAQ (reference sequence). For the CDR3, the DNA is TGTGCCAGCAGCTTAGACCTCGCAACTAATGAAAAACTGTTTTTT. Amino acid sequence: CASSLDLATNEKLFF.

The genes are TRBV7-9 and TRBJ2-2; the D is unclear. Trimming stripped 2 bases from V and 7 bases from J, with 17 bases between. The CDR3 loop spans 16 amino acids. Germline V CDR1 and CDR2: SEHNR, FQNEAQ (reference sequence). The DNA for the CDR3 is TGTGCCAGCAGCTTAATTCTCGGTGGGGTTTTCGGGGAGCTGTTTTTT. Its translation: CASSLILGGVFGELFF.

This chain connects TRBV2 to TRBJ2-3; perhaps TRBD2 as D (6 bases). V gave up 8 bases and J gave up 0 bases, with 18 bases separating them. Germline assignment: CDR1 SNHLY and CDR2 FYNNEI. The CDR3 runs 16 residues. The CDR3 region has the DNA TGTGCCAGCGGGTCCTCAGCGGGCTCTAGCACAGATACGCAGTATTTT. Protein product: CASGSSAGSSTDTQYF.

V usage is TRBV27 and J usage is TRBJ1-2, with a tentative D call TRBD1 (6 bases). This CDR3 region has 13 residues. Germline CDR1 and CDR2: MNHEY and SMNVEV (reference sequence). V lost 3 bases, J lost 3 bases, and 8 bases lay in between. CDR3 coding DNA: TGTGCCAGCAGTTTCTCAGGGGACTATGGCTACACCTTC. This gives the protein CASSFSGDYGYTF.